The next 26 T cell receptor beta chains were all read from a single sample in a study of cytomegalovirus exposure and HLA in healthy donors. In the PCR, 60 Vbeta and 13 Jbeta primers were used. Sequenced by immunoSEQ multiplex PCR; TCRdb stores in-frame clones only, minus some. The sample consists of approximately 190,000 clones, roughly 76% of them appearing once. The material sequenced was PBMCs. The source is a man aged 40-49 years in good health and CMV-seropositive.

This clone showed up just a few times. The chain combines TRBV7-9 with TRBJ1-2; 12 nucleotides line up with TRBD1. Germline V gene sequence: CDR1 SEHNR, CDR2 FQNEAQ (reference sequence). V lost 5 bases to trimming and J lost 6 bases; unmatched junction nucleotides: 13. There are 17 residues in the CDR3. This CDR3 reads CASSPRTGTGGLDGYTF. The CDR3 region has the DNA TGTGCCAGCAGCCCAAGAACCGGGACAGGGGGCTTGGATGGCTACACCTTC.

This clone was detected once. Here the CDR3 reads CASEGTGGGYTF. The CDR3 region has the DNA TGTGCCAGTGAGGGGACAGGGGGAGGCTACACCTTC. This chain joins TRBV6-6 and TRBJ1-2; 11 bases fit TRBD1. The CDR3 is 12 residues long. V gave up 9 bases and J gave up 8 bases; unmatched junction bases: 5. The V gene's germline CDR1 is MNHNY and CDR2 SVGAGI (reference sequence).

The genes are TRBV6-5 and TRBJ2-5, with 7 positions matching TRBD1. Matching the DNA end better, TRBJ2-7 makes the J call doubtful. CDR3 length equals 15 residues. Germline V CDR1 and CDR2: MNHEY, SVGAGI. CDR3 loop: CASSFGTAITYEQYF. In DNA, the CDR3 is TGTGCCAGCAGTTTTGGGACAGCGATAACCTACGAGCAGTACTTC.

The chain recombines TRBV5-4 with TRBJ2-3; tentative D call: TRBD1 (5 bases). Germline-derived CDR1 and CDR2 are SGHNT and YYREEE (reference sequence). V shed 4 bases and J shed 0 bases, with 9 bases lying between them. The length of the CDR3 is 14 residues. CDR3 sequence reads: CASSPRDSTDTQYF. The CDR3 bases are TGTGCCAGCAGCCCCAGGGATAGCACAGATACGCAGTATTTT.

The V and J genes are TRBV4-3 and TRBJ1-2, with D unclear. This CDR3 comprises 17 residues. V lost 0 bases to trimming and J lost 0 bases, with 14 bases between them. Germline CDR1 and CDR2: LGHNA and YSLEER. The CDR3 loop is CASSQDRSSEANYGYTF. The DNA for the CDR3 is TGCGCCAGCAGCCAAGATCGGTCGTCCGAAGCTAACTATGGCTACACCTTC.

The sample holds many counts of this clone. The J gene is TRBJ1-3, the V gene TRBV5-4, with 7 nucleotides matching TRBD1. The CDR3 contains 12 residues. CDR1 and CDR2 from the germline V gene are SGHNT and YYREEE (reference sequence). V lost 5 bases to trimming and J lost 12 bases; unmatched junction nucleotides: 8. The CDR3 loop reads CASSPPGQFIYF. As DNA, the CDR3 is TGTGCCAGCAGTCCTCCGGGACAGTTCATATATTTT.

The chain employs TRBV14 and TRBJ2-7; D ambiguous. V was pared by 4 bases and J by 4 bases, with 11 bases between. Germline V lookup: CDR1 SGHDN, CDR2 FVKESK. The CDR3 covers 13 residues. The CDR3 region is CASSLSHPYEQYF. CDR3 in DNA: TGTGCCAGCAGCCTTTCACACCCATACGAGCAGTACTTC.

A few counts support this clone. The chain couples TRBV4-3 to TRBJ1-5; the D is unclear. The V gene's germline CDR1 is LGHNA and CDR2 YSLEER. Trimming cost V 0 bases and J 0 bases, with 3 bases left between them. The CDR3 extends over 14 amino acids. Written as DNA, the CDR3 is TGCGCCAGCAGCCAAGACAGTAGCAATCAGCCCCAGCATTTT. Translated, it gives CASSQDSSNQPQHF.

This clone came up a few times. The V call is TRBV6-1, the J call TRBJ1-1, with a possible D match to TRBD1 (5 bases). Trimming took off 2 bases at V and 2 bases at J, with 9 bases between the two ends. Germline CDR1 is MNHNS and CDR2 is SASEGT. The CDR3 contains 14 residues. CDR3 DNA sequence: TGTGCCAGCAGTGAACTGGGGCCTAACACTGAAGCTTTCTTT. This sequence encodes CASSELGPNTEAFF.

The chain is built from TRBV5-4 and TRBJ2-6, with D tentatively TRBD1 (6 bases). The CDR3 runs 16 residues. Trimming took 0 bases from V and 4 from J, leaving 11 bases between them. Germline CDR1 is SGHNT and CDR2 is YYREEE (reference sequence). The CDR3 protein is CASSLATGSGANVLTF. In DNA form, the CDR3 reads TGTGCCAGCAGCTTGGCTACAGGGTCCGGGGCCAACGTCCTGACTTTC.

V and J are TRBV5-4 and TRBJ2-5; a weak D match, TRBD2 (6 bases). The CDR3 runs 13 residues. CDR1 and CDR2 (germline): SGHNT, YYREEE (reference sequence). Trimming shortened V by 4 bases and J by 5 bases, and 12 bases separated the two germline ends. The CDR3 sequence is CASSTGGGETQYF. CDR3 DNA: TGTGCCAGCAGCACCGGTGGGGGGGAGACCCAGTACTTC.

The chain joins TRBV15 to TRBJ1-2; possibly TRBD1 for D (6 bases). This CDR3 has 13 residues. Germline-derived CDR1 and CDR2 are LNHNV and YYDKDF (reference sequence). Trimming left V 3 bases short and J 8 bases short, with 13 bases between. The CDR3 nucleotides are TGTGCCACCAGCAGCTCAGGGGCTCGGGGCTACACCTTC. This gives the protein CATSSSGARGYTF.

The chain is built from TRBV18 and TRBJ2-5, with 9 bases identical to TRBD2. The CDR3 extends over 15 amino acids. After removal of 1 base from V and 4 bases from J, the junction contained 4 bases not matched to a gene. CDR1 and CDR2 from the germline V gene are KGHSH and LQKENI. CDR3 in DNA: TGTGCCAGCTCACCACGCGGGGGGGCCGGAGAGACCCAGTACTTC. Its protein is CASSPRGGAGETQYF.

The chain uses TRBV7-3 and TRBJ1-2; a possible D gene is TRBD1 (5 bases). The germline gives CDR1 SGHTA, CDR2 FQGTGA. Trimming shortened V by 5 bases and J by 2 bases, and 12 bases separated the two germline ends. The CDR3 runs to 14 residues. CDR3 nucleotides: TGTGCCAGCAGCACCGGGACTGCAAACTATGGCTACACCTTC. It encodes CASSTGTANYGYTF. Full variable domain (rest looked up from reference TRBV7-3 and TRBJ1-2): GAGVSQTPSNKVTEKGKYVELRCDPISGHTALYWYRQSLGQGPEFLIYFQGTGAADDSGLPNDRFFAVRPEGSVSTLKIQRTERGDSAVYLCASSTGTANYGYTFGSGTRLTVV.

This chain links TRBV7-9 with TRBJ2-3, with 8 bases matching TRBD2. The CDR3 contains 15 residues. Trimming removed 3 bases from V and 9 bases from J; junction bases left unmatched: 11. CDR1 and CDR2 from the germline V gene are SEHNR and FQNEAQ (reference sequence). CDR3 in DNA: TGTGCCAGCAGCTTGGAACTAGCGGTAATTCTAACGCAGTATTTT. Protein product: CASSLELAVILTQYF.

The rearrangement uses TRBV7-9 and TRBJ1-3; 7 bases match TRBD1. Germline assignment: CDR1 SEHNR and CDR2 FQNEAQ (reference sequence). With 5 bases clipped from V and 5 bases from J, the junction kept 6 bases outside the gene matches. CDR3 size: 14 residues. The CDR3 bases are TGTGCCAGCAGCCCAGGGACAGAACGAAACACCATATATTTT. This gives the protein CASSPGTERNTIYF. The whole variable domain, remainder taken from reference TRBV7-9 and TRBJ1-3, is DTGVSQNPRHKITKRGQNVTFRCDPISEHNRLYWYRQTLGQGPEFLTYFQNEAQLEKSRLLSDRFSAERPKGSFSTLEIQRTEQGDSAMYLCASSPGTERNTIYFGEGSWLTVV.

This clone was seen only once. The chain's CDR3 is CASSFSPTSMGRNLSSYNEQFF. The CDR3 DNA follows: TGTGCCAGCAGTTTTTCACCGACATCCATGGGTCGAAACCTCTCCTCCTACAATGAGCAGTTCTTC. This chain uses TRBV28 with TRBJ2-1; D unclear. CDR1 is MDHEN and CDR2 is SYDVKM in the germline V gene. This CDR3 is built from 22 residues. Trimming removed 3 bases from V and 0 bases from J, with 30 bases in between. The full variable domain, completed using reference TRBV28 and TRBJ2-1, is DVKVTQSSRYLVKRTGEKVFLECVQDMDHENMFWYRQDPGLGLRLIYFSYDVKMKEKGDIPEGYSVSREKKERFSLILESASTNQTSMYLCASSFSPTSMGRNLSSYNEQFFGPGTRLTVL.

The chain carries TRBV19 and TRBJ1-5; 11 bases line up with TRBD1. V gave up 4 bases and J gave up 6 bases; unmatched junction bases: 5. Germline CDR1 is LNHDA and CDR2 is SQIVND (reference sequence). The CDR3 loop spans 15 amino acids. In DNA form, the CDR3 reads TGTGCCAGTAGTACCACCGGGACAGGGGGTCAGCCCCAGCATTTT. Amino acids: CASSTTGTGGQPQHF.

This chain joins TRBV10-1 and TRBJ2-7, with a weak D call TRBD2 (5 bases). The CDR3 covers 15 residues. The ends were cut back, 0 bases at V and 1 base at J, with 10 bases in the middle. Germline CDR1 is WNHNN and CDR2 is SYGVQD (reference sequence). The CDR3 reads CASSESRGISYEQYF. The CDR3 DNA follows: TGCGCCAGCAGTGAGTCGAGAGGGATTTCCTACGAGCAGTACTTC.

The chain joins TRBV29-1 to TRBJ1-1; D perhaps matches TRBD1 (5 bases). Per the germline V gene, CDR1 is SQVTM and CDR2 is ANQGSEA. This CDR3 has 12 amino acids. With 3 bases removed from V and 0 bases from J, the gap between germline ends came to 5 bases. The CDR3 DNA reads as TGCAGCGTTGAGGGGCTGAACACTGAAGCTTTCTTT. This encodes CSVEGLNTEAFF.

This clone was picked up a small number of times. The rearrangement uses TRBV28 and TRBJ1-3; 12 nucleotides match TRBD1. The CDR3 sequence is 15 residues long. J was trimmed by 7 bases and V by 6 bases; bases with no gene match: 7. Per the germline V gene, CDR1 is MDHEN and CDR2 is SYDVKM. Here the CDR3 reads CASSATGTGGNTIYF. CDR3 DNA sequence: TGTGCCAGCAGCGCTACCGGGACAGGGGGCAACACCATATATTTT.

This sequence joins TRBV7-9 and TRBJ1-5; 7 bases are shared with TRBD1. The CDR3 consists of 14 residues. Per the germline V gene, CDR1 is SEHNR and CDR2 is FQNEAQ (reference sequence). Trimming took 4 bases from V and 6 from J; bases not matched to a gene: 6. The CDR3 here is CASSSTGVVQPQHF. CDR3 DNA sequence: TGTGCCAGCAGCTCAACAGGGGTTGTTCAGCCCCAGCATTTT. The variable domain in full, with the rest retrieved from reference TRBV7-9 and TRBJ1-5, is DTGVSQNPRHKITKRGQNVTFRCDPISEHNRLYWYRQTLGQGPEFLTYFQNEAQLEKSRLLSDRFSAERPKGSFSTLEIQRTEQGDSAMYLCASSSTGVVQPQHFGDGTRLSIL.

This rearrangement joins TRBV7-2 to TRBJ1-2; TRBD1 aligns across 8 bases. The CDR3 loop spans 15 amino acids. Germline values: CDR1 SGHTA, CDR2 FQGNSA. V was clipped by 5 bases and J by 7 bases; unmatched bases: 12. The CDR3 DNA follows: TGTGCCAGCAGCGCCGGACAGGGATGGTCGGGTGGCTACACCTTC. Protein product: CASSAGQGWSGGYTF. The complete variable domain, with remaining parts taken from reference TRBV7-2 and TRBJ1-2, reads GAGVSQSPSNKVTEKGKDVELRCDPISGHTALYWYRQSLGQGLEFLIYFQGNSAPDKSGLPSDRFSAERTGGSVSTLTIQRTQQEDSAVYLCASSAGQGWSGGYTFGSGTRLTVV.

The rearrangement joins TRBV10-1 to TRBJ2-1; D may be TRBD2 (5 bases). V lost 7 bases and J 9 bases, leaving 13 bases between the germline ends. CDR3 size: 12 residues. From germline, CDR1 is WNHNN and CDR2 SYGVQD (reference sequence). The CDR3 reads CASKSSYGEQFF. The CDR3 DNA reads TGCGCCAGCAAATCTAGCTACGGTGAGCAGTTCTTC.

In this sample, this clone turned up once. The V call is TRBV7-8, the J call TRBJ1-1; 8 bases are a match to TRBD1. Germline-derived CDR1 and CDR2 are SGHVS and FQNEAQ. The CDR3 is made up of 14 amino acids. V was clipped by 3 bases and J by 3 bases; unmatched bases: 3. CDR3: CASSFRGQYTEAFF. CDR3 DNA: TGTGCCAGCAGCTTCAGGGGGCAGTACACTGAAGCTTTCTTT.

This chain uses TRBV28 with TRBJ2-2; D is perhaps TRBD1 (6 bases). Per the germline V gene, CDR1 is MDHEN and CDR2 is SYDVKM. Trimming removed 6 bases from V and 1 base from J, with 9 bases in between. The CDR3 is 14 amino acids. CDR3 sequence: CASRTTGNTGELFF. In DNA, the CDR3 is TGTGCCAGCAGGACGACAGGGAACACCGGGGAGCTGTTTTTT.